This TCR beta chain derives from a study of shared T cell receptors in the human thymus. Germline V lookup: CDR1 SGHRS, CDR2 YFSETQ. This CDR3 comprises 15 residues. V lost 4 bases, J lost 4 bases, and 17 bases lay in between. Sequencing used immunoSEQ multiplex PCR; TCRdb keeps in-frame clones, though not all of them. The sample yields 650,000 to 950,000 clones, approximately 83% seen once. The same data also went into a second study, on human thymus T cells. From that report: Having corrective surgery for congenital heart defects, healthy Finnish infants were the ones who donated. Related research found strongly overlapping thymic repertoires in unrelated individuals.

Sequences were obtained from thymocytes. This clonotype originated in a girl in the first two years of life with a congenital heart defect. The chain links TRBV5-1 to TRBJ1-2; D may be TRBD1 (5 bases). Here the CDR3 DNA reads TGCGCCAGCAGCAGGGGAATGGACATCCCCTATGGCTACACCTTC. As protein: CASSRGMDIPYGYTF. Full variable domain (rest looked up from reference TRBV5-1 and TRBJ1-2): KAGVTQTPRYLIKTRGQQVTLSCSPISGHRSVSWYQQTPGQGLQFLFEYFSETQRNKGNFPGRFSGRQFSNSRSEMNVSTLELGDSALYLCASSRGMDIPYGYTFGSGTRLTVV.